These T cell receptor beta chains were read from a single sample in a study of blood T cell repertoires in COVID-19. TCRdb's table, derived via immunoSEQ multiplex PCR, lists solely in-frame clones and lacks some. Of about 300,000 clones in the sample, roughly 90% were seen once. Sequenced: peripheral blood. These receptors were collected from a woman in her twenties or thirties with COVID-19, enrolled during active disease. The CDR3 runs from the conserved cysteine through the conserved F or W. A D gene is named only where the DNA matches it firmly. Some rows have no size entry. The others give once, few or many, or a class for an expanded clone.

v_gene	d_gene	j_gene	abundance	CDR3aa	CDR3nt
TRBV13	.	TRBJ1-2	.	CASTRRGADYGYTF	TGTGCCAGCACCCGGCGGGGGGCGGACTATGGCTACACCTTC
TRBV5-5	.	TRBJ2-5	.	CASSLRSTVAETQYF	TGTGCCAGCAGCTTAAGGTCGACAGTAGCTGAGACCCAGTACTTC
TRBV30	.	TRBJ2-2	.	CAWSRDSNTGELFF	TGTGCCTGGAGTAGGGACTCTAACACCGGGGAGCTGTTTTTT
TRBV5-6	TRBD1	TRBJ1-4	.	CASSLTGAYNEKLFF	TGTGCCAGCAGCCTTACAGGGGCGTATAATGAAAAACTGTTTTTT
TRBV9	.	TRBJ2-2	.	CASSTRQNTGELFF	TGTGCCAGCAGCACCAGACAGAACACCGGGGAGCTGTTTTTT
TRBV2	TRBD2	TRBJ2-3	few	CASSEERGGLYTDTQYF	TGTGCCAGCAGTGAGGAGCGGGGGGGGCTTTACACAGATACGCAGTATTTT
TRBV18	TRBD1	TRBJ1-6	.	CASSPGGQHNSPLHF	TGTGCCAGCTCACCTGGGGGACAGCATAATTCACCCCTCCACTTT
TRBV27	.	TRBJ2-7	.	CASSFRAQSYEQYF	TGTGCCAGCAGTTTCAGGGCCCAATCCTACGAGCAGTACTTC
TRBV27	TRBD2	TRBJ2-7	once	CASSPPSGSGYEQYF	TGTGCCAGCAGTCCCCCGAGCGGGAGTGGGTACGAGCAGTACTTC
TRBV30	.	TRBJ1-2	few	CAWSRLRGYTF	TGTGCCTGGAGTCGGTTACGTGGCTACACCTTC
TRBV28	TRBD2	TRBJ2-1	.	CASSFSGRAIEQFF	TGTGCCAGCAGTTTTAGTGGGAGGGCCATTGAGCAGTTCTTC
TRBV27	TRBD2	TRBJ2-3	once	CASSVLAGADTQYF	TGTGCCAGCAGTGTTTTGGCGGGAGCAGATACGCAGTATTTT
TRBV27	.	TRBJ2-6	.	CASTPAGSGANVLTF	TGTGCCAGCACCCCGGCGGGCTCTGGGGCCAACGTCCTGACTTTC
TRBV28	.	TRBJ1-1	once	CASSLVGSGVTEAFF	TGTGCCAGCAGTTTAGTCGGGTCAGGGGTCACTGAAGCTTTCTTT
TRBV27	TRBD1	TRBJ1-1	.	CASSSRGRGTEAFF	TGTGCCAGCAGTTCCAGGGGGCGCGGGACTGAAGCTTTCTTT
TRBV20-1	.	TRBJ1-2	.	CSARKRDVYTF	TGCAGTGCTAGAAAGCGCGACGTATACACCTTC
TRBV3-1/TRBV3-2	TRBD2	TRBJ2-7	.	CASSQAGESRSVGSGRAREQYF	TGTGCCAGCAGCCAAGCGGGCGAGAGTCGGTCGGTAGGAAGCGGGAGGGCCCGCGAGCAGTACTTC
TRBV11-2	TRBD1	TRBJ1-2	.	CASSFDRGDYGYTF	TGTGCCAGCAGCTTTGACAGGGGCGACTATGGCTACACCTTC
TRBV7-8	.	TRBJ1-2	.	CASSLAGRVDYGYTF	TGTGCCAGCAGCTTAGCGGGCAGGGTGGACTATGGCTACACCTTC
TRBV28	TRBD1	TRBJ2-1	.	CASSNRGVDEQFF	TGTGCCAGCAGTAACAGGGGGGTGGATGAGCAGTTCTTC
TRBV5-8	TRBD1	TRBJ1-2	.	CASSPGQGNYGYTF	TGTGCCAGCAGCCCGGGACAGGGGAACTATGGCTACACCTTC
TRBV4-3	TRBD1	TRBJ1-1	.	CASSHYDRDNTEAFF	TGCGCCAGCAGCCATTACGACAGGGATAACACTGAAGCTTTCTTT
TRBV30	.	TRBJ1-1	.	CAWSVRGGTEAFF	TGTGCCTGGAGTGTACGGGGGGGTACTGAAGCTTTCTTT
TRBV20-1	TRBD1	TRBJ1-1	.	CSAPGGTEAFF	TGCAGTGCTCCAGGGGGCACTGAAGCTTTCTTT
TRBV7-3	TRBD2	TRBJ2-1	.	CASSKLAGGPGEQFF	TGTGCCAGCAGCAAACTAGCGGGAGGGCCCGGTGAGCAGTTCTTC
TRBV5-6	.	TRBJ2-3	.	CASSPRVGAPRGTDTQYF	TGTGCCAGCAGCCCCCGCGTGGGGGCCCCGAGGGGCACAGATACGCAGTATTTT
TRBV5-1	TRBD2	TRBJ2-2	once	CASSLAGGAASGRTGELFF	TGCGCCAGCAGCTTGGCAGGGGGCGCGGCTAGCGGGAGAACCGGGGAGCTGTTTTTT
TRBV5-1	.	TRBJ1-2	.	CASRDTTNYGYTF	TGCGCCAGCAGGGACACCACTAACTATGGCTACACCTTC
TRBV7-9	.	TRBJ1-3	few	CASSFGQSGNTIYF	TGTGCCAGCAGTTTTGGACAAAGCGGAAACACCATATATTTT
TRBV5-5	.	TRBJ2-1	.	CASSPGRMEFF	TGTGCCAGCAGCCCCGGCAGGATGGAGTTCTTC
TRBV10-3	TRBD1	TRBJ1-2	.	CAISRDREQYGYTF	TGTGCCATCTCCCGGGACAGGGAGCAGTATGGCTACACCTTC
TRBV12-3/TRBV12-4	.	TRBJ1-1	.	CASSKDRSEAFF	TGTGCCAGCAGCAAGGACAGATCTGAAGCTTTCTTT
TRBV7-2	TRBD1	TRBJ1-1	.	CASSLRGLAGGLNTEAFF	TGTGCCAGCAGCTTAAGGGGGTTGGCAGGGGGATTGAACACTGAAGCTTTCTTT
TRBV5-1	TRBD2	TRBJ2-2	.	CASSLATSGSTGELFF	TGCGCCAGCAGCTTGGCAACTAGCGGGTCGACCGGGGAGCTGTTTTTT
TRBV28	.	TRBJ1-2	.	CASSPQDRYGYTF	TGTGCCAGCAGTCCCCAGGACAGATATGGCTACACCTTC
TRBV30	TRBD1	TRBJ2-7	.	CAWSGDSNSYEQYF	TGTGCCTGGAGTGGGGACAGCAATTCCTACGAGCAGTACTTC
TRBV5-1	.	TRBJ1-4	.	CASSLDTAGKLFF	TGCGCCAGCAGCTTGGACACGGCGGGAAAACTGTTTTTT
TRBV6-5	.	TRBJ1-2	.	CASSYSGGGEGYTF	TGTGCCAGCAGTTACTCGGGAGGGGGTGAGGGCTACACCTTC
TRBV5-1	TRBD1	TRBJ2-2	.	CASSRRQGNGELFF	TGCGCCAGCAGCAGAAGACAGGGGAACGGGGAGCTGTTTTTT
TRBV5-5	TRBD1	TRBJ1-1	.	CASSLLPDRYTEAFF	TGTGCCAGCAGCTTGCTCCCGGACAGGTACACTGAAGCTTTCTTT
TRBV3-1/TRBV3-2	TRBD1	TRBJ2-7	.	CASKLSGTGADEQYF	TGTGCCAGCAAGTTGAGCGGGACAGGGGCCGACGAGCAGTACTTC
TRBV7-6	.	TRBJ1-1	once	CASSLLQAEAFF	TGTGCCAGCAGCTTGCTACAGGCTGAAGCTTTCTTT
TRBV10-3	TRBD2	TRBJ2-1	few	CAISELAGGEQFF	TGTGCCATCAGTGAACTAGCGGGAGGAGAGCAGTTCTTC
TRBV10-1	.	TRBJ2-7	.	CASSPVARWGRGYEQYF	TGCGCCAGCAGTCCAGTAGCTCGGTGGGGCAGGGGATATGAGCAGTACTTC
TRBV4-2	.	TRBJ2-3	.	CASSPNRGTQYF	TGTGCCAGCAGCCCGAACCGGGGTACGCAGTATTTT
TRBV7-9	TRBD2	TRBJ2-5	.	CASSPLAGVVETQYF	TGTGCCAGCAGCCCCTTAGCGGGAGTAGTTGAGACCCAGTACTTC
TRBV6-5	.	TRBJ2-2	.	CASSRGGIGTGELFF	TGTGCCAGCAGTAGAGGAGGGATCGGCACCGGGGAGCTGTTTTTT
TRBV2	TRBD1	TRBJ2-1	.	CASRGDRGGYNEQFF	TGTGCCAGCAGGGGCGACAGGGGGGGATACAATGAGCAGTTCTTC
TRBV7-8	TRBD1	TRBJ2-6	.	CASSAPRGPGANVLTF	TGTGCCAGCAGCGCCCCTAGGGGGCCTGGGGCCAACGTCCTGACTTTC
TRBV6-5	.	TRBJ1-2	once	CASSYSQGLPNYGYTF	TGTGCCAGCAGTTACAGTCAGGGGCTCCCTAACTATGGCTACACCTTC
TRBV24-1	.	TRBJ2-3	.	CATSDLYSRGTDTQYF	TGTGCCACCAGTGATTTATATTCCAGGGGCACAGATACGCAGTATTTT
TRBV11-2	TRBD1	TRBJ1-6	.	CASSSVSRGTNSPLHF	TGTGCCAGCAGTTCCGTCTCCAGGGGGACCAATTCACCCCTCCACTTT
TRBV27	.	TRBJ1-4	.	CASSLLAGMNEKLFF	TGTGCCAGCAGTTTATTGGCAGGGATGAATGAAAAACTGTTTTTT
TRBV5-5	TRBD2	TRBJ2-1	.	CASSAPGQGLAGVNEQFF	TGTGCCAGCAGCGCGCCGGGACAGGGACTAGCGGGGGTCAATGAGCAGTTCTTC
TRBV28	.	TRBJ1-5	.	CASRPDRTNNQPQHF	TGTGCCAGCAGACCCGACAGGACAAACAATCAGCCCCAGCATTTT